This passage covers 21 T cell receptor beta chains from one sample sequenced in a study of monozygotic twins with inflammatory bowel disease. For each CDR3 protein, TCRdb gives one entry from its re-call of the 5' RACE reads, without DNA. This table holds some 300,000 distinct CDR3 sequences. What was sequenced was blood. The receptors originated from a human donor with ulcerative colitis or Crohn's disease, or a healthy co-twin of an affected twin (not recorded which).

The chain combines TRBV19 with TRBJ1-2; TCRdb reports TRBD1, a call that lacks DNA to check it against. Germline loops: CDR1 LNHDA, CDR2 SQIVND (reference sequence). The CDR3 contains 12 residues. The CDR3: CASSMASGTNTF.

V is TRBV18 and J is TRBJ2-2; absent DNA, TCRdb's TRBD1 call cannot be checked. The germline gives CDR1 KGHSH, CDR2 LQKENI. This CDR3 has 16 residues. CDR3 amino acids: CASSPKQGTNTGELFF.

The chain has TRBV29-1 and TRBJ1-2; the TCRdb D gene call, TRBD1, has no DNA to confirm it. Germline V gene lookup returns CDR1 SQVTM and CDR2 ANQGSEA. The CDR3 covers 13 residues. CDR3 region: CSVGGDSFYGYTF. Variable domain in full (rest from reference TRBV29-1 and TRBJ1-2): SAVISQKPSRDICQRGTSLTIQCQVDSQVTMMFWYRQQPGQSLTLIATANQGSEATYESGFVIDKFPISRPNLTFSTLTVSNMSPEDSSIYLCSVGGDSFYGYTFGSGTRLTVV.

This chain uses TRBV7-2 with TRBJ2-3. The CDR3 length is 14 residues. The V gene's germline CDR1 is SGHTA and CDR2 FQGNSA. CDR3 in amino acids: CASSFAGVGDTQYF.

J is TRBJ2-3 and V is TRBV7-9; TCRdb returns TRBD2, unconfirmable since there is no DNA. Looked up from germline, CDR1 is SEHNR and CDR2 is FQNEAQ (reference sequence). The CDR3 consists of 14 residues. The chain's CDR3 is CASSLWTAGDTQYF.

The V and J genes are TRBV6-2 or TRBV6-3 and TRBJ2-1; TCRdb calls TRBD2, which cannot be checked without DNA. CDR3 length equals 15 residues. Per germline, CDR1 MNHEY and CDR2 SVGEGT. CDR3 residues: CASSYSLREVNEQFF.

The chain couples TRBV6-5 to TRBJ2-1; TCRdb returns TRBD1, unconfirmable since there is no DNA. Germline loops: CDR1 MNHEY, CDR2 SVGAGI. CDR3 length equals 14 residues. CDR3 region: CASSYGRVGREQFF.

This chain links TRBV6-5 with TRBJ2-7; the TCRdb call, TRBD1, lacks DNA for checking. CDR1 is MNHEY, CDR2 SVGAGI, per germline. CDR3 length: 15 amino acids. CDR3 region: CASSYPTGGTYEQYF.

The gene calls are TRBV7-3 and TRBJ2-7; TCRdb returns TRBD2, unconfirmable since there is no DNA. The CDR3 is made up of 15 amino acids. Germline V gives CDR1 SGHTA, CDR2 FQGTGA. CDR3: CASSPSGDSSYEQYF.

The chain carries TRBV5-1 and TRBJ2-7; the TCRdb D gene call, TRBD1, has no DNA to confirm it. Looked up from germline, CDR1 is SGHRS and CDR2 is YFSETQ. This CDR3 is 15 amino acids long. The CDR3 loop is CASSTQGQGSYEQYF.

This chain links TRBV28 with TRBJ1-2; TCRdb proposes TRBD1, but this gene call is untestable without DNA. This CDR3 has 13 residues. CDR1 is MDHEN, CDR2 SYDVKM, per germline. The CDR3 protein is CASRRTGGWGYTF.

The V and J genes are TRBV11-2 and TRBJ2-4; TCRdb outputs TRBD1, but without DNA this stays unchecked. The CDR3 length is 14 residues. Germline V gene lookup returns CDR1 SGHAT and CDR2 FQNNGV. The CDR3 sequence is CASSLYREENIQYF.

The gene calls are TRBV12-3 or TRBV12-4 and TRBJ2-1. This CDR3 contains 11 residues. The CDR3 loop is CASSLGGEQFF.

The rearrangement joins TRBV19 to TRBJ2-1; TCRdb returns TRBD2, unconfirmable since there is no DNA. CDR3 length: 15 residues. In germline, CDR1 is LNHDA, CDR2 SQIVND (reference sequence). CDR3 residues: CASCIRLAGKGEQFF.

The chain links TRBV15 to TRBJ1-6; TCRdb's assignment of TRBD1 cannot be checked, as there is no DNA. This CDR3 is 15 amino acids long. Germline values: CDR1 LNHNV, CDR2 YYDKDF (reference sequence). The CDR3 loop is CATSEHTGYNSPLHF.

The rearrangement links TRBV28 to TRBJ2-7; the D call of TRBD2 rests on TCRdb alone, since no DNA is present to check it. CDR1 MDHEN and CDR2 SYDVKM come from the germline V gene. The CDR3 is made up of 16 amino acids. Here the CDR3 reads CASSPRGSGSLYEQYF.

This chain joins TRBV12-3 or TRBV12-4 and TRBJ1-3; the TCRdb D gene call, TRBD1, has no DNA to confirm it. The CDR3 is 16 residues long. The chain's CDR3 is CASSFPGRYSGNTIYF.

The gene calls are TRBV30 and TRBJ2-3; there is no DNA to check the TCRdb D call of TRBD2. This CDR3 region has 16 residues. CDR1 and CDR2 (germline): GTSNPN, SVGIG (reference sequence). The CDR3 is CAWRPPGLWGTDTQYF.

CDR3 sequence reads: CASSPTSGRANEQFF. The J gene is TRBJ2-1, the V gene TRBV5-1; the D call of TRBD2 rests on TCRdb alone, since no DNA is present to check it. The CDR3 contains 15 residues. CDR1 is SGHRS and CDR2 is YFSETQ in the germline V gene.

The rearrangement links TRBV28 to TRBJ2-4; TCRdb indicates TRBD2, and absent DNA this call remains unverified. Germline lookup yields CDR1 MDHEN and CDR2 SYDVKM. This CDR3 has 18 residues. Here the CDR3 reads CASSSPYGAGGPSSIQYF.

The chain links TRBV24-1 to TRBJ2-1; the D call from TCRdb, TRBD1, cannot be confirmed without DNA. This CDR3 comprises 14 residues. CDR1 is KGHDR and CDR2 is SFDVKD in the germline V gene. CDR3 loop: CATSAGYLVHEQFF.